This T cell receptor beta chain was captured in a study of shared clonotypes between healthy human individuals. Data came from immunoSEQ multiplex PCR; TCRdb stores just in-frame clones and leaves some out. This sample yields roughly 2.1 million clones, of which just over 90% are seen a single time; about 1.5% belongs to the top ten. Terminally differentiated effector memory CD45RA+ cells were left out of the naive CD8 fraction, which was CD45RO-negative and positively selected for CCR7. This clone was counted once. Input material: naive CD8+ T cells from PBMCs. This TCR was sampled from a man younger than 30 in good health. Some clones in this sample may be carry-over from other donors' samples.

The DNA for the CDR3 is TGTGCCAGCAGCCAAGATTCTGAGGGGGCTGGAAACACCATATATTTT. Translated: CASSQDSEGAGNTIYF. The V gene is TRBV4-2, the J gene TRBJ1-3; tentatively, D is TRBD1 (6 bases). Trimming left V 0 bases short and J 2 bases short, with 11 bases between. Germline CDR1 and CDR2: LGHNA and YNFKEQ. CDR3 length equals 16 residues.